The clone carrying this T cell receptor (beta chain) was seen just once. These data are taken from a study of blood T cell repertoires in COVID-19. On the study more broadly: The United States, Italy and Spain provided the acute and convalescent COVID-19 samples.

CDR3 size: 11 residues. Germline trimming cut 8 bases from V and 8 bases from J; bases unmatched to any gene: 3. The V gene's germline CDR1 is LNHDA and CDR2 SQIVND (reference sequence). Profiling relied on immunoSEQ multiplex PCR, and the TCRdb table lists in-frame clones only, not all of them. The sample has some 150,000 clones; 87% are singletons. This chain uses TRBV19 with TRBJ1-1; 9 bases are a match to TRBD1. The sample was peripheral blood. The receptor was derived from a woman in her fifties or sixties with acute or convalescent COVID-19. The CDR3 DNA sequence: TGTGCCAGTGGGACAGGGAACGAAGCTTTCTTT. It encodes CASGTGNEAFF.